This T cell receptor beta chain originates from a study of blood T cell repertoires in COVID-19. Profiled with immunoSEQ multiplex PCR; TCRdb holds only in-frame clones, not every one. The sample has roughly 300,000 clones; roughly 85% are singletons. This clone was recorded many times. Germline lookup yields CDR1 MGHRA and CDR2 YSYEKL. The CDR3 runs 15 residues. Trimming took off 2 bases at V and 3 bases at J, with 14 bases between the two ends. Sequencing was done on a sample of peripheral blood. V usage is TRBV4-1 and J usage is TRBJ2-7; no clear D. This clonotype was obtained from a human donor in a cohort sampled during active COVID-19. This CDR3 reads CASSQLADPYYEQYF. DNA of the CDR3: TGCGCCAGCAGCCAACTCGCGGATCCGTACTACGAGCAGTACTTC.